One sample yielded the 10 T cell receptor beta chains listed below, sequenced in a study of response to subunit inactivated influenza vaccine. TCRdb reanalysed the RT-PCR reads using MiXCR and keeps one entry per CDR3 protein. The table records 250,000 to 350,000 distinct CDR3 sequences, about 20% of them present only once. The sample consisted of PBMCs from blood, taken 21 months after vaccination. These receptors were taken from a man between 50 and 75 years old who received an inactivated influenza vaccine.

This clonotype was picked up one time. The DNA for the CDR3 is TGTGCCAGCAACGGTGGGACAGGTTTCTCCTACAATGAGCAGTTCTTC. This encodes CASNGGTGFSYNEQFF. This chain connects TRBV12-3 or TRBV12-4 to TRBJ2-1; 8 bases are shared with TRBD1. V lost 7 bases to trimming and J lost 0 bases; unmatched junction nucleotides: 8. CDR3 length: 16 residues.

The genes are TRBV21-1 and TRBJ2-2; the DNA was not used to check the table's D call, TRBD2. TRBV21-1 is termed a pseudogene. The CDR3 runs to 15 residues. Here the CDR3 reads CASRTPPRGAGELFF. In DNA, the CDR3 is TGTGCCAGCAGAACTCCCCCTAGAGGCGCCGGGGAGCTGTTTTTT.

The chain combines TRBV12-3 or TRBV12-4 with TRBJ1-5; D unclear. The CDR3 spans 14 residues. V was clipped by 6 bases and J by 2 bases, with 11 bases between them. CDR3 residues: CASSRFGGNQPQHF. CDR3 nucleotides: TGTGCCAGCAGCCGGTTCGGGGGCAATCAGCCCCAGCATTTT.

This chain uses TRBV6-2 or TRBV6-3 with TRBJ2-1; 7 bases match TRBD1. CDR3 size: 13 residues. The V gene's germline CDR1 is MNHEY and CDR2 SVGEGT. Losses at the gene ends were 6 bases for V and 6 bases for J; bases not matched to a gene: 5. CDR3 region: CASRTPGGNEQFF. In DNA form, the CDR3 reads TGTGCCAGCAGAACCCCAGGGGGCAATGAGCAGTTCTTC.

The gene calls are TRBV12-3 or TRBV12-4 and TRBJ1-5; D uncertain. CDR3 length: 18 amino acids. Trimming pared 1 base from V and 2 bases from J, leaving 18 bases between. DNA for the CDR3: TGTGCCAGCAGTTTAGAGACCTTCGGCTGGCCTGGCAATCAGCCCCAGCATTTT. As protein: CASSLETFGWPGNQPQHF.

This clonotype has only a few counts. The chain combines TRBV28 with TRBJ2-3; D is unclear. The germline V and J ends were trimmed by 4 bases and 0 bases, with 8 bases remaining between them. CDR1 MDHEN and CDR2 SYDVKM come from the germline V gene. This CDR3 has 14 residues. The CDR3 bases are TGTGCCAGCAGTTCCCTCTTTAGCACAGATACGCAGTATTTT. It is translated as CASSSLFSTDTQYF.

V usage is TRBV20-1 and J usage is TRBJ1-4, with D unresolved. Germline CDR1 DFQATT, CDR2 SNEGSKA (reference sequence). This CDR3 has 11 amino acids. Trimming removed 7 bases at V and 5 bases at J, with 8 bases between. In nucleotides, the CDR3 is TGCAGTGTGGGGTGGAATGAAAAACTGTTTTTT. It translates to CSVGWNEKLFF.

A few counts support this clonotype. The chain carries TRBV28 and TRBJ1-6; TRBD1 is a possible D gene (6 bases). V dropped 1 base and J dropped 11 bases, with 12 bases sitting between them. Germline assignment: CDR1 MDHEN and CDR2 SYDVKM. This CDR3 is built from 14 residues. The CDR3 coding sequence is TGTGCCAGCAGTTTATTGGGGGGCGAGCCACCCCTCCACTTT. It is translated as CASSLLGGEPPLHF.

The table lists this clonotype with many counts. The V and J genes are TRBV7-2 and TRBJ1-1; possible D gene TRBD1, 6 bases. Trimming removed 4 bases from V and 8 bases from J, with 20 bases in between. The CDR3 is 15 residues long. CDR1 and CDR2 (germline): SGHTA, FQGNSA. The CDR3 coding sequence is TGTGCCAGCAGCTCCACAGCACGAACCGGACAGGAAGCTTTCTTT. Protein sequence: CASSSTARTGQEAFF.

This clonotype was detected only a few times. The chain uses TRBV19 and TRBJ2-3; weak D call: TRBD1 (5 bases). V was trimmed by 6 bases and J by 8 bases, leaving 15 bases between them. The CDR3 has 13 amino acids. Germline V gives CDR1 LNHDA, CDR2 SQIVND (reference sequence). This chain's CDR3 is CASRSSGKGTQYF. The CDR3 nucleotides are TGTGCCAGTAGATCTTCAGGGAAAGGTACGCAGTATTTT.